The 3 T cell receptor beta chains below were found in one sample sequenced in a study of glioma-infiltrating T cells after dendritic cell vaccination. Clones were sequenced by immunoSEQ multiplex PCR, and TCRdb holds only the in-frame ones, with some missing. The data hold roughly 82,000 clones, with about 90% observed a single time. This specimen consisted of blood, obtained before dendritic cell vaccination. The receptors here all came from a human donor with glioblastoma.

Only one count was recorded for this clone. This rearrangement joins TRBV6-6 to TRBJ1-2, with 9 bases aligning to TRBD1. Trimming removed 4 bases from V and 7 bases from J; junction bases left unmatched: 10. The CDR3 totals 15 residues. Germline V CDR1 and CDR2: MNHNY, SVGAGI (reference sequence). CDR3 sequence: CASSLDRDRAFGYTF. The CDR3 DNA reads as TGTGCCAGCAGTTTAGACCGGGACAGGGCTTTTGGCTACACCTTC.

The chain links TRBV25-1 to TRBJ1-2; the match to TRBD1 covers 7 bases. Germline lookup yields CDR1 MGHDK and CDR2 SYGVNS. J lost 5 bases, V lost 8 bases, and 8 bases had no gene match. The CDR3 is 13 residues long. The CDR3 sequence: CASEDNRGYGYTF. CDR3 in DNA: TGTGCCAGCGAAGATAACAGGGGATATGGCTACACCTTC.

This clone has just one count. J is TRBJ1-2 and V is TRBV6-1; the D is unclear. CDR1 and CDR2 from the germline V gene are MNHNS and SASEGT. With 4 bases removed from V and 4 bases from J, the gap between germline ends came to 10 bases. The CDR3 is 13 residues long. CDR3 nucleotide sequence: TGTGCCAGCAGTGGGGGTCGGGGCTATGGCTACACCTTC. Protein product: CASSGGRGYGYTF.